This is a list of T cell receptor beta chains from one sample in a study of T-cell memory formation after mild COVID-19. TCRdb redid the calling of the 5' RACE reads with MiXCR, one entry per CDR3 protein. The sample yields roughly 410,000 distinct CDR3 sequences, approximately 24% seen once. The specimen was PBMCs or a T cell subset sorted from them (not recorded which). The origin of the receptors is an adult woman who had mild COVID-19 (a few samples of this study predate the infection). Cell type and time point are not known. The CDR3 runs from the conserved cysteine through the conserved F or W. The D gene is left open where the match is weak. Not every row has a clone size; where given, it reads once, few, many or a size class.

>TRBD1|TRBV12-3/TRBV12-4|TRBJ1-1|few
TGTGCCAGCATAACAGGGGTAGGCACTGAAGCTTTCTTT
CASITGVGTEAFF
>TRBD2|TRBV12-3/TRBV12-4|TRBJ2-4|NA
TGTGCCAGCAGTCCTTGGATAGCGGGGGGGCGGGGTTTGGACAAAAACATTCAGTACTTC
CASSPWIAGGRGLDKNIQYF
>NA|TRBV14|TRBJ2-5|few
TGTGCCAGCAGCCAAGGGGACCTCTGGGGGACCCAGTACTTC
CASSQGDLWGTQYF
>TRBD1|TRBV29-1|TRBJ2-3|NA
TGCAGCGTAGAAGCAGGGGGCTTTGGAGATACGCAGTATTTT
CSVEAGGFGDTQYF
>NA|TRBV5-5|TRBJ2-6|once
TGTGCCAGCAGCCCGACGGTTTCTGGGGCCAACGTCCTGACTTTC
CASSPTVSGANVLTF
>NA|TRBV27|TRBJ2-2|many
TGTGCCAGCAGTTTTCTGGGGTCGTGGGGCACCGGGGAGCTGTTTTTT
CASSFLGSWGTGELFF
>TRBD2|TRBV11-2|TRBJ2-1|many
TGTGCCAGCAGTCTAGCGGGGGTCGTCAATGAGCAGTTCTTC
CASSLAGVVNEQFF
>NA|TRBV20-1|TRBJ2-3|few
TGCAGTGCTGGGGGGAAATCTAGCACAGATACGCAGTATTTT
CSAGGKSSTDTQYF
>NA|TRBV20-1|TRBJ2-1|many
TGCAGTGCTAGAGGACTAGGTTCCTACAATGAGCAGTTCTTC
CSARGLGSYNEQFF
>TRBD1|TRBV5-1|TRBJ2-5|NA
TGCGCCAGCAGCTTTGAGACAGGGGCCCTGGGGGAGACCCAGTACTTC
CASSFETGALGETQYF
>NA|TRBV20-1|TRBJ1-5|NA
TGCAGTGCTAGTACAGGGCTAGAGCAGCCCCAGCATTTT
CSASTGLEQPQHF
>NA|TRBV12-3/TRBV12-4|TRBJ2-3|NA
TGTGCCAGCAGTTTAAGGGGGACTCAAGGGGATACGCAGTATTTT
CASSLRGTQGDTQYF
>NA|TRBV12-3/TRBV12-4|TRBJ2-7|few
TGTGCCAGCAGTTCTGCAGGGTCCTTTGAGGAGCAGTACTTC
CASSSAGSFEEQYF
>NA|TRBV11-1|TRBJ1-1|NA
TGTGCCAGCAGCCGAACGGGCCCCCGCTCCGGCCCAGTGAACACTGAAGCTTTCTTT
CASSRTGPRSGPVNTEAFF
>TRBD1|TRBV29-1|TRBJ1-2|NA
TGCAGCGTTGCGCTTTTGGACAGGGCGGACTATGGCTACACCTTC
CSVALLDRADYGYTF
>TRBD2|TRBV11-2|TRBJ2-1|few
TGTGCCAGCAGCTTTGGGAGGCTAGCGGCAGCCTACAATGAGCAGTTCTTC
CASSFGRLAAAYNEQFF
>NA|TRBV4-3|TRBJ2-7|few
TGCGCCAGCAGCCAAGATCCCGGGGCGTCCGAGCAGTACTTC
CASSQDPGASEQYF
>NA|TRBV20-1|TRBJ2-2|NA
TGCAGTGCTAGAGCCGGCCTTAGGACCGGGGAGCTGTTTTTT
CSARAGLRTGELFF
>TRBD1|TRBV9|TRBJ1-3|NA
TGTGCCAGCAGTTGGGGACAGGGGGTTGGAAACACCATATATTTT
CASSWGQGVGNTIYF
>NA|TRBV5-1|TRBJ2-2|few
TGCGCCAGCAGCCTCGGGACAGCGGGCACCGGGGAGCTGTTTTTT
CASSLGTAGTGELFF
>TRBD1|TRBV6-5|TRBJ1-1|NA
TGTGCCAGCAGTTACTCGAAGACAGGGTGGTTGGGCACTGAAGCTTTCTTT
CASSYSKTGWLGTEAFF
>NA|TRBV20-1|TRBJ2-2|few
TGCAGTGCTAGCGGGAACACCGGGGAGCTGTTTTTT
CSASGNTGELFF
>NA|TRBV30|TRBJ1-1|NA
TGTGCCTGGGCTCCGACAGGACACACTGAAGCTTTCTTT
CAWAPTGHTEAFF
>NA|TRBV12-3/TRBV12-4|TRBJ1-3|few
TGTGCCAGCAGAAAGCAGGGTCTCTCTGGAAACACCATATATTTT
CASRKQGLSGNTIYF